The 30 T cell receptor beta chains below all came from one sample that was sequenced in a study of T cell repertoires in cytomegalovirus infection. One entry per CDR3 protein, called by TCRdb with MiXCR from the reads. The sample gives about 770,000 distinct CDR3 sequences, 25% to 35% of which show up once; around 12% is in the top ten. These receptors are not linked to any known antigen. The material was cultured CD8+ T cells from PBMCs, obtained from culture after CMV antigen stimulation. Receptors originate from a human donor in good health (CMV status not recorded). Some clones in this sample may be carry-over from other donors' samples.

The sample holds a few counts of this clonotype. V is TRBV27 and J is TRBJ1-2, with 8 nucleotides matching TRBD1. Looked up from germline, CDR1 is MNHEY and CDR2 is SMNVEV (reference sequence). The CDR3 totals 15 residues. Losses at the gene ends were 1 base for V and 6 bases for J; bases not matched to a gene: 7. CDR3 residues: CASSLFPGGADGYTF. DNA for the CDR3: TGTGCCAGCAGTTTATTTCCAGGGGGCGCGGATGGCTACACCTTC.

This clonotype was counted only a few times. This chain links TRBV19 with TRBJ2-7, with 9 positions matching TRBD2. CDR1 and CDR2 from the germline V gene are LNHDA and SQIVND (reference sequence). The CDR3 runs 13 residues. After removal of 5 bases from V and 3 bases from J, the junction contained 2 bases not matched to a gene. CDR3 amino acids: CASSASGVYEQYF. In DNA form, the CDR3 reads TGTGCCAGTAGTGCTAGCGGGGTCTACGAGCAGTACTTC.

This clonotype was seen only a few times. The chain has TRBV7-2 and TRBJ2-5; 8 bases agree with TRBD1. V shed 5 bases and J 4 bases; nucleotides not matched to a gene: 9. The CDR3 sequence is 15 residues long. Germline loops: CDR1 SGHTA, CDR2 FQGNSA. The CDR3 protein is CASSPLRGRLETQYF. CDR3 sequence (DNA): TGTGCCAGCAGCCCGCTCAGGGGGCGCTTAGAGACCCAGTACTTC.

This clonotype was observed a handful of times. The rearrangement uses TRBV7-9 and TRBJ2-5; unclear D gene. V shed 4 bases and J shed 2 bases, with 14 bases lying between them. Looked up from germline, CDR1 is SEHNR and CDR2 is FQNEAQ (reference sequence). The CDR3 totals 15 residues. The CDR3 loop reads CASSSDEESQETQYF. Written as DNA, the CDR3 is TGTGCCAGCAGCTCGGACGAGGAATCTCAAGAGACCCAGTACTTC.

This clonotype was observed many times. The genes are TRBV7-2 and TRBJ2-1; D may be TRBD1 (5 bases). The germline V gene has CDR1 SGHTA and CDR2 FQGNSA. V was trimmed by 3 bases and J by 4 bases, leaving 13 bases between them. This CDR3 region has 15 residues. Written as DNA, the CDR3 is TGTGCCAGCAGCTTCGAATCGACAGCTTACAATGAGCAGTTCTTC. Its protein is CASSFESTAYNEQFF.

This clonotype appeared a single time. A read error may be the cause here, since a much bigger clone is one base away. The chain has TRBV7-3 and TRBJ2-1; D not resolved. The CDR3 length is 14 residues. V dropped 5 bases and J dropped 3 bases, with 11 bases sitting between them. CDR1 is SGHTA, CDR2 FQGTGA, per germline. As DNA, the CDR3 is TGTGCCAGCAGCCTTACCGAAAGCTACAATGAGCAGTTCTTC. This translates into CASSLTESYNEQFF.

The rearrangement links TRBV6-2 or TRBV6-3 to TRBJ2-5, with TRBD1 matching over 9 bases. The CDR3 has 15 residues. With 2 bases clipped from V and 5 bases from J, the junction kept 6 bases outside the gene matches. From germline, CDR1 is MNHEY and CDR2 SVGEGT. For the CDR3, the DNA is TGTGCCAGCAGTTACGAAACAGGGGGCTCGGAGACCCAGTACTTC. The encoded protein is CASSYETGGSETQYF.

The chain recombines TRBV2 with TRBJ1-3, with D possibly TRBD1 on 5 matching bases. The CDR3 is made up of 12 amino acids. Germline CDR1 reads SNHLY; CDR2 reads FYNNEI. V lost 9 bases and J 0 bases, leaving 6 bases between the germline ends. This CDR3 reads CARGDSGNTIYF. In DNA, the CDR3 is TGTGCCAGGGGGGACTCTGGAAACACCATATATTTT.

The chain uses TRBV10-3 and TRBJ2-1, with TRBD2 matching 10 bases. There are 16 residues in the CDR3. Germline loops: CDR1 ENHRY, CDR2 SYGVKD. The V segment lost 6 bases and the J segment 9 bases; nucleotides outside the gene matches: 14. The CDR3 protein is CAIRPTGAGGPGEQFF. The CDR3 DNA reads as TGTGCCATCAGGCCGACTGGAGCGGGGGGGCCGGGTGAGCAGTTCTTC.

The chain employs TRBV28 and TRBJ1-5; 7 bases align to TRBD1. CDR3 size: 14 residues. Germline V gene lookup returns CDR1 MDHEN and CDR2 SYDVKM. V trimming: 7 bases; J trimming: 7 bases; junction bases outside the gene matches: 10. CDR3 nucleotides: TGTGCCAGCAAGATGGGACAGACAGGACAGCCCCAGCATTTT. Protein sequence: CASKMGQTGQPQHF.

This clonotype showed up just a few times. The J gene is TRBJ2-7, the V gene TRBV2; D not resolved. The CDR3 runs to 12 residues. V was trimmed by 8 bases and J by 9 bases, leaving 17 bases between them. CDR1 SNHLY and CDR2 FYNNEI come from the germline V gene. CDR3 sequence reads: CASWVPGLGQYV. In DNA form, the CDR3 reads TGTGCCAGCTGGGTGCCCGGGTTAGGGCAGTACGTC.

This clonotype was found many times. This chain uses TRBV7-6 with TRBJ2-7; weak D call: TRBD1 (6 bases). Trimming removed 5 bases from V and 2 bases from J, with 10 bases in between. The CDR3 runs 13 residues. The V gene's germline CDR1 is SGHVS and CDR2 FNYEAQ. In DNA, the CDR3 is TGTGCCAGCAGCGCCGGACAGACCTACGAGCAGTACTTC. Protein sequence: CASSAGQTYEQYF. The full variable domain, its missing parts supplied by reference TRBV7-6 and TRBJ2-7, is GAGVSQSPRYKVTKRGQDVALRCDPISGHVSLYWYRQALGQGPEFLTYFNYEAQQDKSGLPNDRFSAERPEGSISTLTIQRTEQRDSAMYRCASSAGQTYEQYFGPGTRLTVT.

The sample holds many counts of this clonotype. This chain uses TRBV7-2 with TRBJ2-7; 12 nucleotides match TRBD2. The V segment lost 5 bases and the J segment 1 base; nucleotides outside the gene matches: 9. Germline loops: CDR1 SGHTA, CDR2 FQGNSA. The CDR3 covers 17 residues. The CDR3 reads CASSPTTSGGRSYEQYF. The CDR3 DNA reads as TGTGCCAGCAGCCCGACAACTAGCGGGGGGAGATCCTACGAGCAGTACTTC.

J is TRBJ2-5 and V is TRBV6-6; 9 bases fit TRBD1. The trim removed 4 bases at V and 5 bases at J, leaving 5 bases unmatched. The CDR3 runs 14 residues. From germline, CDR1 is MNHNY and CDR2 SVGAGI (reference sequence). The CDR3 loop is CASSWNRGLETQYF. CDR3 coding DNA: TGTGCCAGCAGTTGGAACAGGGGGCTGGAGACCCAGTACTTC.

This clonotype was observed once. CDR3 nucleotides: TGTGCCAGCAGCACCCTTGGGACACTGTCTGATGGCTACACCTTC. This translates into CASSTLGTLSDGYTF. This chain links TRBV2 with TRBJ1-2; the D gene is possibly TRBD1 (6 bases). V gave up 6 bases and J gave up 6 bases, with 20 bases separating them. CDR3 size: 15 residues. The germline V gene has CDR1 SNHLY and CDR2 FYNNEI.

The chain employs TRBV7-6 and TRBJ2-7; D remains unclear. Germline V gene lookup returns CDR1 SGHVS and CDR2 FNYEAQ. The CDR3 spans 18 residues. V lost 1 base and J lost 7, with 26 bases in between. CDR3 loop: CASSLGFVGLSPSGEQYF. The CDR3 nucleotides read TGTGCCAGCAGCTTAGGGTTCGTGGGTTTAAGCCCCTCGGGTGAGCAGTACTTC.

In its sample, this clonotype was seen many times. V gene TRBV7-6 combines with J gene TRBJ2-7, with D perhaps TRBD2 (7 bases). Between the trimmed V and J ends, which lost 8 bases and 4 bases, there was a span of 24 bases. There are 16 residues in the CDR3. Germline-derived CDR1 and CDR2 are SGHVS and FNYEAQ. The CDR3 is CASSRGVGGEGYEQYF. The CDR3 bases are TGTGCCAGCTCTCGGGGGGTAGGGGGTGAGGGGTACGAGCAGTACTTC.

CDR3 DNA: TGTGCCAGCAGTTACAATGGACTAGAAAAAGATACGCAGTATTTT. This encodes CASSYNGLEKDTQYF. V gene TRBV6-5 combines with J gene TRBJ2-3; 7 bases are a match to TRBD2. The V and J ends lost 2 bases and 5 bases, in that order; junction bases with no gene match: 7. CDR1 and CDR2 from the germline V gene are MNHEY and SVGAGI. The CDR3 length is 15 residues.

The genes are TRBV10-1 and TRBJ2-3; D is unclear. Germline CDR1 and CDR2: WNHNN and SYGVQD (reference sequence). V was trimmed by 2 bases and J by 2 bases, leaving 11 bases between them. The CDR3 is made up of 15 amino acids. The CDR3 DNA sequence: TGCGCCAGCAGTGAGGGGTCATCCCTCACAGATACGCAGTATTTT. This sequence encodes CASSEGSSLTDTQYF.

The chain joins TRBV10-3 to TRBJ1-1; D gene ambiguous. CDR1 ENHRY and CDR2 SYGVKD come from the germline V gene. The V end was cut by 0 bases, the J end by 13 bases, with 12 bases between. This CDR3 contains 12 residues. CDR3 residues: CAISESLNVFFF. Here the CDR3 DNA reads TGTGCCATCAGTGAGTCGCTCAACGTCTTTTTCTTT.

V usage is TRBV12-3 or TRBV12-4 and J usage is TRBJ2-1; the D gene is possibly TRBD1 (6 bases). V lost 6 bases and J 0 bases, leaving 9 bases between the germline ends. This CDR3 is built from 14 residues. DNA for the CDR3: TGTGCCAGCAGCCAGGGGAACTCCTACAATGAGCAGTTCTTC. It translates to CASSQGNSYNEQFF.

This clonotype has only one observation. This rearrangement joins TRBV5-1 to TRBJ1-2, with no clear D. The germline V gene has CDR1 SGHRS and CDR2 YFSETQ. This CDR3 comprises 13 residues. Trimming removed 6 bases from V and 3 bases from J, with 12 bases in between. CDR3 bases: TGCGCCAGCACGGGATCTCCTGACTATGGCTACACCTTC. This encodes CASTGSPDYGYTF.

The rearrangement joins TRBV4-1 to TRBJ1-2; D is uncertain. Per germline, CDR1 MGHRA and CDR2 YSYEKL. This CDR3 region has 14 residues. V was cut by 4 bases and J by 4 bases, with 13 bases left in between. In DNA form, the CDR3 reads TGCGCCAGCAGCCCGCAGGTGACTGGCTATGGCTACACCTTC. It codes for CASSPQVTGYGYTF.

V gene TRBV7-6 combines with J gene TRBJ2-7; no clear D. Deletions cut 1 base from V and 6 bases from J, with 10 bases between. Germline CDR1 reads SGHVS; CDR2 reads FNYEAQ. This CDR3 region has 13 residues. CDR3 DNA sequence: TGTGCCAGCAGCTTAGGCACCTGGACCGAGCAGTACGTC. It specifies CASSLGTWTEQYV.

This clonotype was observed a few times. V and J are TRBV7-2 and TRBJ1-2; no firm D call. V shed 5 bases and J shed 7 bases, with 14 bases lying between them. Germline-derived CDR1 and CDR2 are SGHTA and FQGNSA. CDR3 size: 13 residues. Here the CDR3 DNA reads TGTGCCAGCAGCCCACCCGGTCGGGGTGGCTACACCTTC. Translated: CASSPPGRGGYTF.

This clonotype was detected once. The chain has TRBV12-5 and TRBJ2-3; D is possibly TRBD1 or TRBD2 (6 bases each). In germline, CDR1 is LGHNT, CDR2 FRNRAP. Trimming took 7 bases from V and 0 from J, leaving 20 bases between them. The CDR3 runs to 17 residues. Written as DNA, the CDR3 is TGTGCTAGTGCCGGGAGCGAAAGGGGGATGAGCACAGATACGCAGTATTTT. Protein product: CASAGSERGMSTDTQYF.

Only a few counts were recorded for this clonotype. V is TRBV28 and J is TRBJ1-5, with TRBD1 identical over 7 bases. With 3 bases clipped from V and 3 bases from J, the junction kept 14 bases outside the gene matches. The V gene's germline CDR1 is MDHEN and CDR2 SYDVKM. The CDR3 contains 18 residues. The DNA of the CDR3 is TGTGCCAGCAGTTTCCGCGACAGGGAGGAACATGACAATCAGCCCCAGCATTTT. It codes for CASSFRDREEHDNQPQHF.

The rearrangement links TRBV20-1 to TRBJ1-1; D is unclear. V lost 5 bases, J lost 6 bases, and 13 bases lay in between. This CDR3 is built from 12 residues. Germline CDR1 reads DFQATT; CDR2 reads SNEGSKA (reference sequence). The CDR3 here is CSADKGGPEAFF. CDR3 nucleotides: TGCAGTGCTGACAAGGGTGGTCCTGAAGCTTTCTTT.

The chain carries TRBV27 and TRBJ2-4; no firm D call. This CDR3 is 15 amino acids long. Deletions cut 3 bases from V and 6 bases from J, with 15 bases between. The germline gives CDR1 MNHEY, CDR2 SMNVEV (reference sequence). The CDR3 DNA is TGTGCCAGCAGTTTGGGCGGAAACACCTTAAACATTCAGTACTTC. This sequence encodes CASSLGGNTLNIQYF.

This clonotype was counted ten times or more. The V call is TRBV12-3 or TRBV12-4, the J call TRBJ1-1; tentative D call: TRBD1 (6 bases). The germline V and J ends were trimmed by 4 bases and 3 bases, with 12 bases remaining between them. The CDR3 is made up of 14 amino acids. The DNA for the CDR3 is TGTGCCAGCAGTTCCCTTCAGGGGTACACTGAAGCTTTCTTT. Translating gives CASSSLQGYTEAFF.